A single sample is the source of the 2 T cell receptor beta chains below, sequenced in a study of blood T cell repertoires in COVID-19 (dated by TCRdb to 2018 to 2021). To prepare the library, the immunoSEQ multiplex PCR assay was applied. Drawn from immuneACCESS, this table holds only the in-frame rearrangements with V and J called that TCRdb kept. Clones are partly lost; checked studies trace under half to an unresolved V gene and leave the rest unexplained. This sample comprises hundreds of thousands of clones, roughly 90% of them detected only once. The ten largest make up about 3% of the sample. Specimen: PBMCs or T cells enriched from blood (not recorded which). The origin of the receptors is a woman between 50 and 59 years old who had recovered from COVID-19.

J is TRBJ2-7 and V is TRBV3-1 (or the pseudogene TRBV3-2), with 7 bases lining up with TRBD1. Germline V gives CDR1 LGHDT, CDR2 YNNKEL (reference sequence). The V gene end was trimmed by 1 base and the J gene end by 3 bases; junction bases not matched to a gene: 6. This CDR3 comprises 15 residues. The CDR3 is CASSQVERGLYEQYF. The CDR3 DNA sequence: TGTGCCAGCAGCCAAGTAGAAAGGGGGCTCTACGAGCAGTACTTC.

CDR3 sequence: CASSQARTHTHLYGYTF. The CDR3 DNA is TGTGCCAGCAGCCAAGCGCGTACTCATACCCACCTCTATGGCTACACCTTC. This chain connects TRBV7-3 to TRBJ1-2, with D hard to call. The germline CDR1 and CDR2 sequences are SGHTA and FQGTGA. V was cut by 5 bases and J by 4 bases, with 23 bases left in between. The CDR3 consists of 17 residues.